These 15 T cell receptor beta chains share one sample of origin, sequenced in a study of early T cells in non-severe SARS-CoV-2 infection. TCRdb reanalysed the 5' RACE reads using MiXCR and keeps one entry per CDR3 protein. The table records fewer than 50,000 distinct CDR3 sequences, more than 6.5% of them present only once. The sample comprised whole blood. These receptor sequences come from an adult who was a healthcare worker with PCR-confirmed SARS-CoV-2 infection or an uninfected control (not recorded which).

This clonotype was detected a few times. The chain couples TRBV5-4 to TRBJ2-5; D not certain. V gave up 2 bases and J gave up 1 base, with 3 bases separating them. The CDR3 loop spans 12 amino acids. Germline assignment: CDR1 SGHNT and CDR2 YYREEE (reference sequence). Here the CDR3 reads CASSLVQETQYF. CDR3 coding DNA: TGTGCCAGCAGCTTAGTCCAAGAGACCCAGTACTTC.

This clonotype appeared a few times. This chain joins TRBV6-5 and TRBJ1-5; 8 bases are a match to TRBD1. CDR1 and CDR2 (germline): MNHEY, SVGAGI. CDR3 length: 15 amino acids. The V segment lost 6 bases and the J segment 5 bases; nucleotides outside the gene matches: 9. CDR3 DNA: TGTGCCAGCAGGAAATCAGGGGGCTTCGATCAGCCCCAGCATTTT. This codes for CASRKSGGFDQPQHF.

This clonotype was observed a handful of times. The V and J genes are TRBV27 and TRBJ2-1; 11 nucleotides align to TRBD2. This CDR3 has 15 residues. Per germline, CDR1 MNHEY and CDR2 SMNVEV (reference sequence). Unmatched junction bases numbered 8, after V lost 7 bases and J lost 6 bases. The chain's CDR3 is CASTVSGGAINEQFF. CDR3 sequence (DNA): TGTGCCAGCACCGTTAGCGGGGGGGCAATCAATGAGCAGTTCTTC.

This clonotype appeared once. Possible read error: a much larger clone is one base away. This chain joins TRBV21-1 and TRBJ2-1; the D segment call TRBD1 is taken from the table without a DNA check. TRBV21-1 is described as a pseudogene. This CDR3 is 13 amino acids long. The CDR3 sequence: CARSKPRENEQFF. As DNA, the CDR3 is TGTGCCAGAAGCAAACCCAGGGAAAATGAGCAGTTCTTC.

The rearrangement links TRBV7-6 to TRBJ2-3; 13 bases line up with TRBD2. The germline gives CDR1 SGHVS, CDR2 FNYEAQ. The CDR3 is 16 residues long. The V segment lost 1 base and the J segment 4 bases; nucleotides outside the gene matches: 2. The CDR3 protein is CASSLGTSGGADTQYF. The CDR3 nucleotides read TGTGCCAGCAGCTTAGGGACTAGCGGGGGTGCAGATACGCAGTATTTT.

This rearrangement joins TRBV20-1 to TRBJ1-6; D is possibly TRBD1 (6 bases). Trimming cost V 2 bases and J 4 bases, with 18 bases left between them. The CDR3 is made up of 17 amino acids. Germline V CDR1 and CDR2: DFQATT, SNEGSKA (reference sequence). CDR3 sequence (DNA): TGCAGTGCTAGACGTCCTTCGGACAGCGTGTATAATTCACCCCTCCACTTT. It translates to CSARRPSDSVYNSPLHF.

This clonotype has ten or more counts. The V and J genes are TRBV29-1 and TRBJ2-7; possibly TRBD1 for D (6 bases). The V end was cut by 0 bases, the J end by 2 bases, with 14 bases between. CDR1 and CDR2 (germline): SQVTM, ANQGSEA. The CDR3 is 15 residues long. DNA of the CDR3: TGCAGCGTTGAAGACCTACGGGCAGGGGCCTACGAGCAGTACTTC. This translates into CSVEDLRAGAYEQYF.

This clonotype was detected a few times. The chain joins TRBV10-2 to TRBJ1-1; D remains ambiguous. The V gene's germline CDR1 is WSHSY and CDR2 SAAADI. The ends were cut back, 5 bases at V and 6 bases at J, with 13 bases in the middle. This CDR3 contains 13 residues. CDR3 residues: CASSPVKTSEAFF. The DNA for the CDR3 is TGCGCCAGCAGTCCTGTAAAAACCTCTGAAGCTTTCTTT.

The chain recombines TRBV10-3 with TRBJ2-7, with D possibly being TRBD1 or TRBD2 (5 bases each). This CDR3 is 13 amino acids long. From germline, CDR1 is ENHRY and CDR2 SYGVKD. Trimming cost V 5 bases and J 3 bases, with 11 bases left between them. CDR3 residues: CAISRDRDYEQYF. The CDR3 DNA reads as TGTGCCATCAGTAGGGACCGAGACTACGAGCAGTACTTC.

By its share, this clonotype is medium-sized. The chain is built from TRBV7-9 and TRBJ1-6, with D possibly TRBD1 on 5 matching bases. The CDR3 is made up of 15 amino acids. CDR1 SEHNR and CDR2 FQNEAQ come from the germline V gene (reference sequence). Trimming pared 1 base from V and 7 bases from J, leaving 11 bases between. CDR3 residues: CASSLGEGTNSPLHF. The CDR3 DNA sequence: TGTGCCAGCAGCTTAGGGGAGGGGACCAATTCACCCCTCCACTTT.

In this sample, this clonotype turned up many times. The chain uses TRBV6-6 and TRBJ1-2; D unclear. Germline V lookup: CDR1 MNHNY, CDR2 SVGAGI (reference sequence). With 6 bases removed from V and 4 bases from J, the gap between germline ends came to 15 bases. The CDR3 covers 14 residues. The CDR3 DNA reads TGTGCCAGCAGCCCGGACGGGCAGACCTATGGCTACACCTTC. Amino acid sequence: CASSPDGQTYGYTF.

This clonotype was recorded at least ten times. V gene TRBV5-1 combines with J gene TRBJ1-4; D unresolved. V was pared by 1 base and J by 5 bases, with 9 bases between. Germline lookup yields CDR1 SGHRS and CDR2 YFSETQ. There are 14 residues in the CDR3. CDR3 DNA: TGCGCCAGCAGCTTGTTATCAGCGAATGAAAAACTGTTTTTT. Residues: CASSLLSANEKLFF.

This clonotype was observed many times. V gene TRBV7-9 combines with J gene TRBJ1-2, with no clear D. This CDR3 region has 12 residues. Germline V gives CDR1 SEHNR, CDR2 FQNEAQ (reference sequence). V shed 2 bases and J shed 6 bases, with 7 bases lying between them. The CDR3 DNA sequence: TGTGCCAGCAGCTTACGGAATCATGGCTACACCTTC. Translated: CASSLRNHGYTF.

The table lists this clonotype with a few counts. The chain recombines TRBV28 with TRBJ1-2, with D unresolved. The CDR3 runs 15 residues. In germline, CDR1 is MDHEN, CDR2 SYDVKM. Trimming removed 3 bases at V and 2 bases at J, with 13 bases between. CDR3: CASSFGPLVNYGYTF. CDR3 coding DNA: TGTGCCAGCAGTTTTGGGCCGCTTGTGAACTATGGCTACACCTTC.

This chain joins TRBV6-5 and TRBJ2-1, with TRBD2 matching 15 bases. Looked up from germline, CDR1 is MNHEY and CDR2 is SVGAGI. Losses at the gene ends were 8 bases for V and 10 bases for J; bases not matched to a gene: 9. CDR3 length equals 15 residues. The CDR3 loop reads CASVRTSGGASEQFF. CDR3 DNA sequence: TGTGCCAGCGTGAGGACTAGCGGGGGGGCCAGCGAGCAGTTCTTC.